Below, 4 T cell receptor beta chains from the same sample are listed, as sequenced in a study of blood T cell repertoires in COVID-19. The repertoire was sequenced with immunoSEQ multiplex PCR; TCRdb's copy has only in-frame clones and lacks some. In the table there are about 62,000 clones, approximately 86% of which are singletons. The sequenced sample was peripheral blood. Source of these receptors: a man in his 70s with acute or convalescent COVID-19.

The CDR3 nucleotides read TGTGCCAGTAGTATTGAGGGTCCTAGCGACGAGCAGTACTTC. It encodes CASSIEGPSDEQYF. The chain combines TRBV19 with TRBJ2-7; possibly TRBD2 for D (6 bases). This CDR3 has 14 amino acids. The germline V gene encodes CDR1 LNHDA and CDR2 SQIVND (reference sequence). Trimming pared 3 bases from V and 5 bases from J, leaving 14 bases between.

Only a few counts were recorded for this clone. V and J are TRBV2 and TRBJ1-2, with 9 bases lining up with TRBD1. The V gene end was trimmed by 7 bases and the J gene end by 8 bases; junction bases not matched to a gene: 8. The CDR3 runs 13 residues. Germline V gene lookup returns CDR1 SNHLY and CDR2 FYNNEI. CDR3 sequence: CASTWDRAGGYTF. In DNA form, the CDR3 reads TGTGCCAGCACCTGGGACAGGGCCGGGGGCTACACCTTC.

This chain joins TRBV11-3 and TRBJ1-5, with TRBD1 as a possible D gene (6 bases). CDR3 size: 15 residues. Germline loops: CDR1 SGHNT, CDR2 YENEEA. V was shortened by 5 bases and J by 5 bases, with 16 bases between the two germline ends. The CDR3 DNA reads TGTGCCAGCAGCCACCTTTGGGAGGGGGATCAGCCCCAGCATTTT. This translates into CASSHLWEGDQPQHF.

This clone was observed once. A read error may produce the germline difference seen at one junction end. J is TRBJ2-1 and V is TRBV7-3; weak D call: TRBD1 (5 bases). CDR1 is SGHTA and CDR2 is FQGTGA in the germline V gene. CDR3 length equals 15 residues. CDR3 nucleotides: TGTGCCAGCAGCCTCTCAGGGTTCTCCGACAATGAGCAGTTCTTC. Protein sequence: CASSLSGFSDNEQFF.